The 4 T cell receptor beta chains listed next were all sequenced from one sample in a study of blood T cell repertoires in COVID-19. Only in-frame clones appear in the TCRdb table, and some are missing; sequencing was by immunoSEQ multiplex PCR. The data show fewer than 40,000 clones, about 90% seen once. The sample was peripheral blood. These receptors originate from a man between 60 and 70 years old with active COVID-19.

The rearrangement joins TRBV29-1 to TRBJ2-1; 8 bases agree with TRBD1. Germline V gene sequence: CDR1 SQVTM, CDR2 ANQGSEA. J gave up 9 bases and V 7 bases, and 5 bases lay outside the gene matches. CDR3 length equals 11 residues. The CDR3 sequence: CSAQTGGEQFF. CDR3 coding DNA: TGCAGCGCTCAAACAGGGGGTGAGCAGTTCTTC.

The count of this clone is one. This chain joins TRBV4-1 and TRBJ1-4; TRBD1 is a possible D gene (6 bases). CDR1 MGHRA and CDR2 YSYEKL come from the germline V gene. V dropped 1 base and J dropped 8 bases, with 17 bases sitting between them. The CDR3 length is 16 residues. The CDR3 sequence is CASSQVFPDRGEKLFF. CDR3 nucleotides: TGCGCCAGCAGCCAAGTTTTCCCGGACAGAGGGGAAAAACTGTTTTTT.

The V call is TRBV7-9, the J call TRBJ2-3; D not resolved. The V gene's germline CDR1 is SEHNR and CDR2 FQNEAQ (reference sequence). This CDR3 has 14 amino acids. V was shortened by 5 bases and J by 2 bases, with 11 bases between the two germline ends. The CDR3 is CASSQRRDTDTQYF. Here the CDR3 DNA reads TGTGCCAGCAGCCAGAGGAGAGACACAGATACGCAGTATTTT.

The chain uses TRBV24-1 and TRBJ2-3; 9 bases fit TRBD2. CDR1 and CDR2 (germline): KGHDR, SFDVKD. The V segment lost 7 bases and the J segment 3 bases; nucleotides outside the gene matches: 7. This CDR3 has 15 residues. CDR3 sequence reads: CATSLAGVGTDTQYF. CDR3 coding DNA: TGTGCCACCAGCTTAGCGGGAGTTGGGACAGATACGCAGTATTTT.